The rows below give T cell receptor beta chains drawn from one sample of a study of blood T cell repertoires in COVID-19. Some clones are missing from TCRdb's copy, which holds only in-frame ones; the method was immunoSEQ multiplex PCR. The sample shows about 200,000 clones, around 94% of them seen only once. Sequenced input: peripheral blood. These receptors came from a man younger than 40 with COVID-19, enrolled during active disease. The CDR3 runs from the conserved cysteine through the conserved F or W.

j_call | v_call | cdr3_aa
TRBJ1-2 | TRBV9 | CASSLGQVYGYTF
TRBJ1-6 | TRBV9 | CASSVLGGPNSPLHF
TRBJ2-7 | TRBV18 | CASASEGGYEQYF
TRBJ1-2 | TRBV6-2/TRBV6-3 | CASSYAVIQGGYTF
TRBJ1-2 | TRBV7-7 | CASSLGDDEDREDISYGYTF
TRBJ1-2 | TRBV6-1 | CASSDRAGVGGYTF
TRBJ1-1 | TRBV2 | CASKVQGDTEAFF
TRBJ2-7 | TRBV4-1 | CASSQLVGGGSEQYF
TRBJ1-1 | TRBV28 | CASSPPTGVFTEAFF
TRBJ1-6 | TRBV12-5 | CASGPGQGYNSPLHF
TRBJ1-1 | TRBV6-6 | CASSYSTANTEAFF
TRBJ2-5 | TRBV5-4 | CASSPRTSGGVRGETQYF
TRBJ2-1 | TRBV6-5 | CASTFRGGLSNEQFF
TRBJ1-2 | TRBV5-1 | CASSLGTGSPYGYTF
TRBJ2-1 | TRBV7-9 | CASSYTGLDAYNEQFF
TRBJ1-5 | TRBV6-1 | CASSGTGRNSNQPQHF
TRBJ2-7 | TRBV9 | CASSVGQDMQYF
TRBJ1-6 | TRBV2 | CASRQGADSPLHF
TRBJ2-3 | TRBV6-2/TRBV6-3 | CASSWERYTSTDTQYF
TRBJ2-3 | TRBV7-7 | CASSPRLAGDIGTDTQYF
TRBJ2-7 | TRBV9 | CASSVGHRDSYEQYF
TRBJ1-2 | TRBV5-6 | CASSPTYVRGGYGYTF
TRBJ2-4 | TRBV11-3 | CASSLRDRVPKNIQYF
TRBJ2-3 | TRBV7-6 | CASTHMGGQSGYTDTQYF
TRBJ1-5 | TRBV2 | CASAGQGASNQPQHF
TRBJ2-7 | TRBV15 | CATSSSRQGAYEQYF
TRBJ1-1 | TRBV10-3 | CAISEEGEAFF
TRBJ2-1 | TRBV19 | CATQGGVHEQFF
TRBJ1-6 | TRBV12-1 | CASSFPGYNSPLHF
TRBJ1-1 | TRBV28 | CASSSGTAEAFF
TRBJ1-5 | TRBV6-1 | CASSDPPAGTRYSNQPQHF
TRBJ2-7 | TRBV2 | CASSDNSPAYEQYF
TRBJ1-5 | TRBV2 | CASSEAWAGDQPQHF
TRBJ2-7 | TRBV11-3 | CASSPYGQYF
TRBJ2-1 | TRBV6-5 | CASSYSSGTYNEQFF
TRBJ1-1 | TRBV14 | CASSQDGRGRTEAFF
TRBJ1-2 | TRBV3-1/TRBV3-2 | CASSQDVRGYGYTF